This is a list of T cell receptor beta chains from one sample in a study of blood T cell repertoires in COVID-19. The table came from immunoSEQ multiplex PCR; TCRdb's copy has only in-frame clones and leaves some out. The sample has some 96,000 clones, roughly 85% seen once; the top ten hold around an eighth. The sequenced sample was peripheral blood. Source of these receptors: a woman between 70 and 85 years old with acute or convalescent COVID-19. Each CDR3 is given with its conserved first and last residue. A D gene is named only where the DNA matches it firmly.

V gene: TRBV10-2
D gene: -
CDR3 protein: CASRLQEGLTYEQYF

V gene: TRBV6-5
D gene: -
CDR3 protein: CASSLRDSGNTIYF

V gene: TRBV2
D gene: -
CDR3 protein: CASSGQNSNQPQHF

V gene: TRBV21-1
D gene: -
CDR3 protein: CASRRGTGGAGSPYNEQFF

V gene: TRBV27
D gene: TRBD2
CDR3 protein: CASSLSGLAGGINYEQYF

V gene: TRBV5-1
D gene: -
CDR3 protein: CASSFSGQQETQYF

V gene: TRBV3-1/TRBV3-2
D gene: TRBD1
CDR3 protein: CASSQGDRALETQYF

V gene: TRBV24-1
D gene: TRBD2
CDR3 protein: CATSDAGTSGGFTGELFF

V gene: TRBV19
D gene: -
CDR3 protein: CASSIDQRTIPGELFF

V gene: TRBV12-3/TRBV12-4
D gene: -
CDR3 protein: CASSSAFAAEAFF

V gene: TRBV2
D gene: TRBD2
CDR3 protein: CASRWTSGGAADTQYF

V gene: TRBV19
D gene: TRBD2
CDR3 protein: CASSPLSRTSGVHVDTQYF

V gene: TRBV6-6
D gene: TRBD1
CDR3 protein: CASGSGQGVRGYTF

V gene: TRBV20-1
D gene: -
CDR3 protein: CSATAEETQYF

V gene: TRBV20-1
D gene: -
CDR3 protein: CSALRGETQYF

V gene: TRBV18
D gene: -
CDR3 protein: CASSEGSAGEKLFF

V gene: TRBV7-9
D gene: TRBD1
CDR3 protein: CASSLDRDEAFF

V gene: TRBV19
D gene: TRBD1
CDR3 protein: CASSEAPGQGPYGYTF

V gene: TRBV5-5
D gene: -
CDR3 protein: CASSLAQGMEGYTF

V gene: TRBV9
D gene: -
CDR3 protein: CASSVDGGSYNEQFF

V gene: TRBV7-9
D gene: -
CDR3 protein: CASSQGGPGNTIYF

V gene: TRBV3-1/TRBV3-2
D gene: -
CDR3 protein: CASSQDLGLKANYEQYF

V gene: TRBV3-1/TRBV3-2
D gene: TRBD1
CDR3 protein: CASSQTGGRGYTF

V gene: TRBV6-5
D gene: -
CDR3 protein: CASRGDSNQPQHF

V gene: TRBV4-3
D gene: -
CDR3 protein: CASSQDGQAPTGELFF

V gene: TRBV7-6
D gene: TRBD1
CDR3 protein: CASSSSGQGYEQYF

V gene: TRBV19
D gene: TRBD1
CDR3 protein: CASSARDRGDTDTQYF

V gene: TRBV6-5
D gene: -
CDR3 protein: CASSYGQRPEAFF

V gene: TRBV19
D gene: TRBD1
CDR3 protein: CASSMSTGGNQPQHF

V gene: TRBV3-1/TRBV3-2
D gene: -
CDR3 protein: CASSHGLISYEQYF

V gene: TRBV2
D gene: -
CDR3 protein: CASSLFAGPRNEQFF